This T cell receptor (beta chain) appears in the sequencing data of a study of T cell responses to AZD1222 COVID-19 vaccine. Study outcomes and limitations: Repertoire sampling happened only post peak T cell response.

Germline loops: CDR1 LNHDA, CDR2 SQIVND (reference sequence). V was clipped by 3 bases and J by 4 bases, with 15 bases between them. This CDR3 is built from 15 residues. Points on this clone: Its antigen is unidentified.

TCRdb's table, derived via immunoSEQ multiplex PCR, lists solely in-frame clones and lacks some. Among 90,000 to 150,000 clones listed, roughly 87% were seen once. The chain joins TRBV19 to TRBJ1-1; D is unresolved. Sequencing used peripheral blood, obtained 28 days after the second AZD1222 dose. The TCR was taken from an adult who received the AZD1222 COVID-19 vaccine. CDR3 region: CASSIEGIGITEAFF. The CDR3, as DNA: TGTGCCAGTAGTATTGAGGGAATAGGGATCACTGAAGCTTTCTTT.